This entry features one TCR beta chain sequence. Its cognate antigen is unknown. The data belong to a study of metastatic and nonmetastatic thyroid tumors. This CDR3 spans 15 amino acids. The V gene end was trimmed by 6 bases and the J gene end by 10 bases; junction bases not matched to a gene: 15. Germline V gene data show CDR1 as LNHDA and CDR2 as SQIVND (reference sequence). No treatment had been given to any patient before thyroid surgery. TCRdb reanalyzed the PCR reads with MiXCR. The sample lists fewer than 40,000 clones, less than 60% seen once, with around 24% in the top ten. Study-wide findings and caveats: The reported finding was significantly higher TCR beta diversity in malignant thyroid tumors relative to benign nodules, in blood and tumor.

Material for sequencing was tumor tissue. V is TRBV19 and J is TRBJ2-1; TRBD1 aligns across 7 bases. The clonotype was recovered from a male donor with papillary thyroid cancer or a benign thyroid nodule (not recorded which). Some clones in this sample may be carry-over from other donors' samples. In nucleotides, the CDR3 is TGTGCCAGTAGCCTAATCCCGGGACAGAATAGGGAGCAGTTCTTC. Translated: CASSLIPGQNREQFF. Full variable domain (missing parts from reference TRBV19 and TRBJ2-1): DGGITQSPKYLFRKEGQNVTLSCEQNLNHDAMYWYRQDPGQGLRLIYYSQIVNDFQKGDIAEGYSVSREKKESFPLTVTSAQKNPTAFYLCASSLIPGQNREQFFGPGTRLTVL.